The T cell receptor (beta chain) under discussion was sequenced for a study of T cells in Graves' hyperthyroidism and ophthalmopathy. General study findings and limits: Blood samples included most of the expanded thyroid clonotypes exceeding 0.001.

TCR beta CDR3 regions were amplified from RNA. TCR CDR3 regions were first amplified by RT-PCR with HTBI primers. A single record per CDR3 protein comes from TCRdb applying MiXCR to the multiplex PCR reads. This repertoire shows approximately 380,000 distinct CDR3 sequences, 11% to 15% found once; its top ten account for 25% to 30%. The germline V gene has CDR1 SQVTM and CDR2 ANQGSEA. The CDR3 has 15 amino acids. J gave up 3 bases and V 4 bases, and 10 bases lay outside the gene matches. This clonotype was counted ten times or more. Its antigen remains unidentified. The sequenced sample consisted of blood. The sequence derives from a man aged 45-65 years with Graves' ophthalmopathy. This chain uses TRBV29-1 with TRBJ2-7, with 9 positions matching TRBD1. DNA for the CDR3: TGCAGCGTTGTGGGACAGGGCATCGGGGTCTACGAGCAGTACTTC. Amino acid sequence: CSVVGQGIGVYEQYF.